The 17 T cell receptor beta chains reported below all come from one sample, sequenced in a study of T cells in Graves' hyperthyroidism and ophthalmopathy. Amplified TCR beta CDR3 regions derived from RNA transcripts. In the first-round RT-PCR of the TCR CDR3, the HTBI primer set was used. Via MiXCR, TCRdb re-called the multiplex PCR reads, giving one row per CDR3 protein. The sample yields about 590,000 distinct CDR3 sequences, 15% to 19% seen once. The specimen sequenced was blood. Source of these receptors: a woman aged 25 to 39 with Graves' hyperthyroidism.

This clonotype was detected ten times or more. The chain combines TRBV7-9 with TRBJ2-3; 9 nucleotides agree with TRBD2. This CDR3 spans 15 amino acids. The V segment lost 0 bases and the J segment 4 bases; nucleotides outside the gene matches: 2. CDR1 is SEHNR and CDR2 is FQNEAQ in the germline V gene (reference sequence). The CDR3: CASSLAAGGADTQYF. The CDR3 DNA follows: TGTGCCAGCAGCTTAGCAGCGGGAGGTGCAGATACGCAGTATTTT.

In this sample, this clonotype turned up many times. The rearrangement links TRBV12-3 or TRBV12-4 to TRBJ2-1; D remains unclear. V was trimmed by 7 bases and J by 2 bases, leaving 18 bases between them. The CDR3 loop spans 16 amino acids. The CDR3 loop reads CASNPPPQATYNEQFF. CDR3 nucleotides: TGTGCCAGCAATCCCCCGCCGCAGGCTACCTACAATGAGCAGTTCTTC.

In this sample, this clonotype turned up a few times. A much larger clone lies a single base off, so this may be a read error. The chain couples TRBV30 to TRBJ1-4; no clear D. CDR1 and CDR2 from the germline V gene are GTSNPN and SVGIG (reference sequence). This CDR3 spans 13 amino acids. V was shortened by 8 bases and J by 7 bases, with 17 bases between the two germline ends. The CDR3: CAGSQRGGEKLFF. The CDR3, as DNA: TGTGCCGGGTCACAGAGAGGTGGTGAAAAACTGTTTTTT.

At least ten counts were recorded for this clonotype. The chain is built from TRBV3-1 and TRBJ1-5; 8 positions match TRBD1. The CDR3 has 14 residues. The trim removed 1 base at V and 8 bases at J, leaving 4 bases unmatched. CDR1 and CDR2 (germline): LGHDT, YNNKEL (reference sequence). The CDR3 DNA sequence: TGTGCCAGCAGCCAAGGGACAGGGTTTGAGCCCCAGCATTTT. This codes for CASSQGTGFEPQHF.

There are many counts of this clonotype. The CDR3 loop is CASIRLAGGKRETQYF. Here the CDR3 DNA reads TGTGCCAGCATTCGACTAGCGGGAGGGAAGAGAGAGACCCAGTACTTC. V and J are TRBV2 and TRBJ2-5; TRBD2 agrees at 14 bases. Per germline, CDR1 SNHLY and CDR2 FYNNEI. The V gene end was trimmed by 7 bases and the J gene end by 4 bases; junction bases not matched to a gene: 8. The CDR3 spans 16 residues.

This clonotype was detected once. The V call is TRBV18, the J call TRBJ1-3; D is unclear. The CDR3 is 15 residues long. Trimming shortened V by 3 bases and J by 2 bases, and 11 bases separated the two germline ends. In germline, CDR1 is KGHSH, CDR2 LQKENI. CDR3 loop: CASSPLVTPGNTIYF. CDR3 sequence (DNA): TGTGCCAGCTCACCTCTGGTAACCCCTGGAAACACCATATATTTT.

CDR3 in amino acids: CASSSRPTSGVTYEQYF. CDR3 DNA: TGTGCCAGCAGCTCCCGCCCCACTAGCGGGGTTACCTACGAGCAGTACTTC. V and J are TRBV11-2 and TRBJ2-7, with 10 bases matching TRBD2. Germline V gene data show CDR1 as SGHAT and CDR2 as FQNNGV. CDR3 length: 17 residues. V dropped 4 bases and J dropped 2; count of bases not matched to a gene: 11.

In its sample, this clonotype was seen many times. The chain links TRBV27 to TRBJ1-4, with D perhaps matching TRBD1 (5 bases). The germline V gene encodes CDR1 MNHEY and CDR2 SMNVEV (reference sequence). Trimming shortened V by 3 bases and J by 3 bases, and 8 bases separated the two germline ends. The CDR3 has 14 amino acids. DNA of the CDR3: TGTGCCAGCAGTTTTCAGGGAGCTAATGAAAAACTGTTTTTT. Its protein is CASSFQGANEKLFF.

The chain is built from TRBV27 and TRBJ2-1; TRBD2 matches at 12 bases. This CDR3 region has 18 residues. The V and J ends lost 2 bases and 2 bases, in that order; junction bases with no gene match: 7. Germline V gives CDR1 MNHEY, CDR2 SMNVEV (reference sequence). The CDR3 loop reads CASSLVLAGGGAYNEQFF. The CDR3 DNA follows: TGTGCCAGCAGTTTAGTGCTAGCGGGGGGGGGGGCCTACAATGAGCAGTTCTTC.

This chain's CDR3 is CASSGRGPRGYTF. In DNA, the CDR3 is TGTGCCAGCAGCGGGAGGGGGCCCCGGGGCTACACCTTC. The J gene is TRBJ1-2, the V gene TRBV27; 7 bases are shared with TRBD1. This CDR3 spans 13 amino acids. Trimming at V came to 6 bases and at J to 8 bases, leaving 9 bases not matched to a gene. Germline V gene lookup returns CDR1 MNHEY and CDR2 SMNVEV (reference sequence).

The chain couples TRBV7-8 to TRBJ1-2; TRBD1 matches 7 bases. CDR1 is SGHVS and CDR2 is FQNEAQ in the germline V gene. This CDR3 has 18 residues. After removal of 6 bases from V and 3 bases from J, the junction contained 19 bases not matched to a gene. CDR3: CASSQVGRDREKDYGYTF. Here the CDR3 DNA reads TGTGCCAGCAGTCAGGTCGGCCGGGACAGAGAGAAGGACTATGGCTACACCTTC.

This clonotype has at least ten counts. The chain combines TRBV2 with TRBJ1-1; the D gene is possibly TRBD1 (6 bases). Germline CDR1 is SNHLY and CDR2 is FYNNEI. There are 14 residues in the CDR3. Trimming cost V 4 bases and J 4 bases, with 13 bases left between them. The chain's CDR3 is CASSGRGYSTEAFF. As DNA, the CDR3 is TGTGCCAGCAGTGGTAGGGGGTACAGCACTGAAGCTTTCTTT.

The chain is built from TRBV7-2 and TRBJ1-2; D gene unclear. Per the germline V gene, CDR1 is SGHTA and CDR2 is FQGNSA. The CDR3 extends over 13 amino acids. V lost 2 bases and J lost 0, with 4 bases in between. CDR3 loop: CASSLWTNYGYTF. In DNA, the CDR3 is TGTGCCAGCAGCTTATGGACTAACTATGGCTACACCTTC.

This clonotype was seen at least ten times. V and J are TRBV28 and TRBJ1-3; D remains ambiguous. Germline CDR1 reads MDHEN; CDR2 reads SYDVKM. This CDR3 contains 12 residues. The V end lost 6 bases, the J end lost 3 bases, and 6 bases lay between the germline ends. The CDR3 is CASSSGGNTIYF. The CDR3 bases are TGTGCCAGCAGCTCGGGTGGAAACACCATATATTTT.

This clonotype was picked up many times. This sequence joins TRBV7-9 and TRBJ2-3; D possibly corresponds to TRBD2 (5 bases). Germline CDR1 and CDR2: SEHNR and FQNEAQ (reference sequence). The CDR3 runs to 14 residues. V was trimmed by 4 bases and J by 7 bases, leaving 15 bases between them. CDR3 sequence: CASSSGGPVYTQYF. The CDR3 DNA is TGTGCCAGCAGCTCCGGCGGGCCAGTCTATACGCAGTATTTT.

The genes are TRBV27 and TRBJ2-1; 11 nucleotides agree with TRBD2. V lost 5 bases and J lost 6; bases outside the gene matches: 9. This CDR3 comprises 16 residues. Germline V lookup: CDR1 MNHEY, CDR2 SMNVEV (reference sequence). CDR3 coding DNA: TGTGCCAGCAGTCCAGTAACTAGCGGGAGTCGCAATGAGCAGTTCTTC. Encoded protein: CASSPVTSGSRNEQFF.

In the case of this clonotype: A much more abundant neighbour one base away suggests this may be a read error. The V gene is TRBV7-3, the J gene TRBJ2-5; D call uncertain. The V gene's germline CDR1 is SGHTA and CDR2 FQGTGA. V shed 5 bases and J shed 7 bases, with 14 bases lying between them. The CDR3 sequence is 13 residues long. CDR3 residues: CASSPASSGTQYF. CDR3 DNA sequence: TGTGCCAGCAGCCCGGCGAGTTCAGGGACCCAGTACTTC.